This T cell receptor beta chain was sequenced for a study of cytomegalovirus exposure and HLA in healthy donors. Germline-derived CDR1 and CDR2 are SNHLY and FYNNEI. Trimming took 10 bases from V and 0 from J, leaving 15 bases between them. The CDR3 is made up of 15 amino acids. Turning to this clone: Its antigen is unknown.

With 60 Vbeta and 13 Jbeta primers, the PCR was carried out. Method: immunoSEQ multiplex PCR; TCRdb's copy keeps in-frame clones and lacks some. The top ten hold about 16% of the sample, which has 110,000 or so clones, approximately 76% seen once. Points from the study as a whole: Later genetic work tied a missense DCLRE1C variant to beta-chain V and J trimming.

This chain uses TRBV2 with TRBJ2-2; weak D call: TRBD1 (6 bases). This receptor was identified in a man aged 45-65 years in good health and CMV-seropositive. Sample: PBMCs. In DNA form, the CDR3 reads TGTGCCACCACGATAGACAGGTCGAACACCGGGGAGCTGTTTTTT. Protein sequence: CATTIDRSNTGELFF.